Listed here is a single TCR beta chain. Libraries were prepared by immunoSEQ multiplex PCR; TCRdb keeps only in-frame clonotypes and omits some of them. There are 75,000 to 100,000 clones in the sample; over 80% occur only once, and roughly 10% lies in the top ten. This entry belongs to a study of blood T cell repertoires in COVID-19. About the research overall: The analysed material was cDNA or gDNA that came from T cells, B-cell-depleted T cells, or PBMCs.

Germline V gene lookup returns CDR1 KGHSH and CDR2 LQKENI. CDR3 size: 16 residues. The trim removed 3 bases at V and 4 bases at J, leaving 6 bases unmatched. The sample consisted of peripheral blood. The chain recombines TRBV18 with TRBJ1-3, with TRBD1 matching over 10 bases. This TCR was recovered from a human donor in a cohort sampled during active COVID-19. The CDR3 is CASSPSGTGVGNTIYF. CDR3 sequence (DNA): TGTGCCAGCTCACCGTCCGGGACAGGGGTCGGAAACACCATATATTTT.